The 9 T cell receptor beta chains below come from one sample, sequenced in a study of T cell changes during pregnancy in multiple sclerosis (dated by TCRdb to about 2019). Receptor amplification or capture employed the immunoSEQ multiplex PCR assay. Sourced from immuneACCESS, this table was stored by TCRdb with only in-frame sequences that have V and J called. A share of the clones is absent; for the studies checked, an unresolved V gene accounts for under half, and the remainder has no known explanation. The sample yields 90,000 to 95,000 clones; about 94% were counted once. The ten largest clones add up to 2% to 2.5% of the sample. The sequencing used peripheral blood, collected in the third trimester of pregnancy. Receptors were obtained from a female donor with multiple sclerosis, enrolled in a pregnancy study.

Worth noting for this clone: An end of the junction does not agree with germline; a read error may underlie this. The chain uses TRBV4-3 and TRBJ2-1, with 7 positions matching TRBD2. This CDR3 is 17 amino acids long. The germline CDR1 and CDR2 sequences are LGHNA and YSLEER. DNA for the CDR3: TGCGCCAGCAGCCAACGTGGTCTAGCGGACTCCAACAATGAGCAGTTCTTC. It specifies CASSQRGLADSNNEQFF.

The V gene is TRBV18, the J gene TRBJ2-7; the D gene is possibly TRBD1 (6 bases). V was cut by 3 bases and J by 0 bases, with 9 bases left in between. This CDR3 spans 14 amino acids. CDR1 and CDR2 from the germline V gene are KGHSH and LQKENI. The CDR3 bases are TGTGCCAGCTCACCGGACAGCCCCTCCTACGAGCAGTACTTC. It translates to CASSPDSPSYEQYF.

This chain connects TRBV27 to TRBJ1-5; TRBD1 matches at 7 bases. The V segment lost 2 bases and the J segment 7 bases; nucleotides outside the gene matches: 5. The CDR3 runs to 14 residues. Germline values: CDR1 MNHEY, CDR2 SMNVEV (reference sequence). For the CDR3, the DNA is TGTGCCAGCAGTTTAACAGGGGTGGTCCAGCCCCAGCATTTT. Encoded protein: CASSLTGVVQPQHF.

This chain links TRBV11-3 with TRBJ2-5; perhaps TRBD2 as D (6 bases). The ends were cut back, 0 bases at V and 2 bases at J, with 10 bases in the middle. Germline V lookup: CDR1 SGHNT, CDR2 YENEEA. The CDR3 totals 15 residues. This CDR3 is CASSLDSGSQETQYF. DNA for the CDR3: TGTGCCAGCAGCTTAGATAGCGGTTCGCAAGAGACCCAGTACTTC.

The V call is TRBV6-5, the J call TRBJ1-1, with TRBD1 matching 9 bases. Germline-derived CDR1 and CDR2 are MNHEY and SVGAGI. The CDR3 runs to 13 residues. The trim removed 4 bases at V and 8 bases at J, leaving 5 bases unmatched. CDR3 residues: CASSSDRGYEAFF. DNA of the CDR3: TGTGCCAGCAGTTCGGACAGGGGTTACGAAGCTTTCTTT.

The chain carries TRBV5-6 and TRBJ1-1; TRBD1 matches at 7 bases. CDR1 and CDR2 (germline): SGHDT, YYEEEE. The CDR3 spans 14 residues. The V segment lost 3 bases and the J segment 0 bases; nucleotides outside the gene matches: 2. The CDR3 sequence: CASSSGQLNTEAFF. In nucleotides, the CDR3 is TGTGCCAGCAGCTCGGGACAGCTGAACACTGAAGCTTTCTTT.

The rearrangement links TRBV7-3 to TRBJ1-5; D not certain. The CDR3 runs to 13 residues. Germline V lookup: CDR1 SGHTA, CDR2 FQGTGA. V was shortened by 8 bases and J by 6 bases, with 14 bases between the two germline ends. CDR3 sequence: CASAAGLGQPQHF. As DNA, the CDR3 is TGTGCCAGCGCGGCCGGATTAGGTCAGCCCCAGCATTTT.

The rearrangement links TRBV19 to TRBJ2-1; the match to TRBD2 covers 8 bases. The CDR3 runs to 16 residues. Looked up from germline, CDR1 is LNHDA and CDR2 is SQIVND (reference sequence). The V gene end was trimmed by 3 bases and the J gene end by 4 bases; junction bases not matched to a gene: 8. The CDR3 bases are TGTGCCAGTAGTATCTGGGCGGGAGGCATTTACAATGAGCAGTTCTTC. It codes for CASSIWAGGIYNEQFF.

J is TRBJ2-2 and V is TRBV9, with 14 bases matching TRBD2. This CDR3 contains 16 residues. Germline CDR1 and CDR2: SGDLS and YYNGEE. With 4 bases clipped from V and 7 bases from J, the junction kept 6 bases outside the gene matches. The CDR3 DNA reads TGTGCCAGCAGCAAGGGACTAGCGGGAGTTGTCGGGGAGCTGTTTTTT. It codes for CASSKGLAGVVGELFF.